Each of the 21 T cell receptor beta chains below was sequenced from the same sample in a study of cytomegalovirus exposure and HLA in healthy donors. The PCR contained 60 Vbeta and 13 Jbeta primers. TCRdb's copy holds only in-frame clones and misses some; the assay was immunoSEQ multiplex PCR. The sample lists approximately 77,000 clones, 72% seen once, with around 4.7% in the top ten. The sequenced sample was PBMCs. Receptors were obtained from a man between 60 and 75 years old in good health and CMV-seropositive.

Note on this clone: A junction end diverges from the germline sequence, so it may reflect a read error. The V call is TRBV5-1, the J call TRBJ1-4, with a tentative D call TRBD1 (6 bases). CDR1 is SGHRS and CDR2 is YFSETQ in the germline V gene. The CDR3 is 17 amino acids. The CDR3 region is CTSSLAISGALNEKLFF. The DNA for the CDR3 is TGCACCAGCAGCTTGGCCATATCAGGGGCCCTTAATGAAAAACTGTTTTTT.

In DNA form, the CDR3 reads TGCGCCAGCAGCCAAGATGTCGGCGGGGAGCTGTTTTTT. It is translated as CASSQDVGGELFF. V is TRBV4-3 and J is TRBJ2-2; D is undetermined. CDR1 LGHNA and CDR2 YSLEER come from the germline V gene. V dropped 0 bases and J dropped 7 bases, with 6 bases sitting between them. CDR3 length: 13 residues.

CDR3 in amino acids: CASTALGLARNEQFF. CDR3 nucleotide sequence: TGTGCCAGCACCGCTCTGGGACTAGCGAGGAATGAGCAGTTCTTC. The J gene is TRBJ2-1, the V gene TRBV28, with 10 bases identical to TRBD2. The V segment lost 7 bases and the J segment 7 bases; nucleotides outside the gene matches: 10. There are 15 residues in the CDR3. In germline, CDR1 is MDHEN, CDR2 SYDVKM.

This clone was observed a few times. The chain is built from TRBV28 and TRBJ2-2; TRBD2 matches 9 bases. Per the germline V gene, CDR1 is MDHEN and CDR2 is SYDVKM. The V segment lost 5 bases and the J segment 5 bases; nucleotides outside the gene matches: 9. This CDR3 comprises 16 residues. The CDR3 reads CASSHLAGEWTGELFF. CDR3 sequence (DNA): TGTGCCAGCAGTCATTTAGCGGGAGAGTGGACCGGGGAGCTGTTTTTT. The full variable domain, rest sourced from reference TRBV28 and TRBJ2-2, is DVKVTQSSRYLVKRTGEKVFLECVQDMDHENMFWYRQDPGLGLRLIYFSYDVKMKEKGDIPEGYSVSREKKERFSLILESASTNQTSMYLCASSHLAGEWTGELFFGEGSRLTVL.

V and J are TRBV11-2 and TRBJ2-7; D may be TRBD2 (5 bases). The V end lost 4 bases, the J end lost 4 bases, and 11 bases lay between the germline ends. Per the germline V gene, CDR1 is SGHAT and CDR2 is FQNNGV. The length of the CDR3 is 13 residues. CDR3 amino acids: CASSYLGDYEQYF. The CDR3 nucleotides are TGTGCCAGCAGCTACCTCGGGGATTACGAGCAGTACTTC. The full variable domain, in which reference TRBV11-2 and TRBJ2-7 provide the parts outside the CDR3, is EAGVAQSPRYKIIEKRQSVAFWCNPISGHATLYWYQQILGQGPKLLIQFQNNGVVDDSQLPKDRFSAERLKGVDSTLKIQPAKLEDSAVYLCASSYLGDYEQYFGPGTRLTVT.

This sequence joins TRBV2 and TRBJ1-5; 8 bases are a match to TRBD1. The CDR3 spans 15 residues. CDR1 is SNHLY, CDR2 FYNNEI, per germline. V shed 3 bases, J shed 5 bases, and the junction held 6 bases outside the gene matches. The CDR3: CASSDNRGDYQPQHF. CDR3 nucleotide sequence: TGTGCCAGCAGTGATAACAGGGGGGATTATCAGCCCCAGCATTTT.

This clone appeared a single time. The V call is TRBV5-1, the J call TRBJ1-2; the D is unclear. CDR3 size: 15 residues. V was trimmed by 6 bases and J by 5 bases, leaving 20 bases between them. CDR1 SGHRS and CDR2 YFSETQ come from the germline V gene. CDR3 sequence reads: CASKASRSFVYGYTF. CDR3 coding DNA: TGCGCCAGCAAGGCCTCGCGGTCCTTCGTATATGGCTACACCTTC.

The chain uses TRBV7-2 and TRBJ2-7; D is possibly TRBD2 (5 bases). Germline V gene data show CDR1 as SGHTA and CDR2 as FQGNSA. Trimming stripped 1 base from V and 2 bases from J, with 12 bases between. The CDR3 has 15 residues. The CDR3 region has the DNA TGTGCCAGCAGCTTAGAGGGCGGGCCCACCTACGAGCAGTACTTC. It codes for CASSLEGGPTYEQYF. Combining the CDR3 with reference TRBV7-2 and TRBJ2-7 gives the whole variable domain GAGVSQSPSNKVTEKGKDVELRCDPISGHTALYWYRQSLGQGLEFLIYFQGNSAPDKSGLPSDRFSAERTGGSVSTLTIQRTQQEDSAVYLCASSLEGGPTYEQYFGPGTRLTVT.

The V and J genes are TRBV29-1 and TRBJ2-5; D is perhaps TRBD2 (5 bases). Germline V CDR1 and CDR2: SQVTM, ANQGSEA. V was shortened by 2 bases and J by 4 bases, with 8 bases between the two germline ends. This CDR3 is built from 12 residues. CDR3 in amino acids: CSVEPAGETQYF. DNA for the CDR3: TGCAGCGTTGAACCGGCGGGAGAGACCCAGTACTTC.

This clone was seen only a few times. The CDR3 loop is CASSQAGTGGTGELFF. The CDR3 nucleotides read TGCGCCAGCAGCCAAGCTGGGACAGGGGGCACCGGGGAGCTGTTTTTT. This rearrangement joins TRBV4-1 to TRBJ2-2; 11 positions match TRBD1. The CDR3 length is 16 residues. From germline, CDR1 is MGHRA and CDR2 YSYEKL. Trimming cost V 1 base and J 4 bases; bases outside gene matches: 2.

This clone was observed a handful of times. The chain uses TRBV7-8 and TRBJ2-5; TRBD2 might be the D (5 bases). The better agreement between TRBJ2-7 and the DNA end casts doubt on the J call. The length of the CDR3 is 15 residues. Germline CDR1 reads SGHVS; CDR2 reads FQNEAQ. The CDR3 DNA follows: TGTGCCAGCAGCTTAGCGCTAGCAGCGACCTACGAGCAGTACTTC. It specifies CASSLALAATYEQYF.

This rearrangement joins TRBV6-1 to TRBJ1-1; the D is unclear. The V and J ends lost 6 bases and 5 bases respectively, with 13 bases between them. Germline assignment: CDR1 MNHNS and CDR2 SASEGT. The CDR3 length is 13 residues. CDR3 nucleotides: TGTGCCAGCAGCGCCTACACGGGGACTGAAGCTTTCTTT. As protein: CASSAYTGTEAFF.

This chain joins TRBV5-1 and TRBJ2-2, with 10 bases that match TRBD1. With 1 base clipped from V and 5 bases from J, the junction kept 14 bases outside the gene matches. Germline CDR1 SGHRS, CDR2 YFSETQ. The CDR3 is 19 amino acids. The DNA for the CDR3 is TGCGCCAGCAGCTTGTCTCCCCCGGGACAGGGGTTGGAGACCGGGGAGCTGTTTTTT. Amino acid sequence: CASSLSPPGQGLETGELFF.

The V gene is TRBV5-1, the J gene TRBJ2-4; D perhaps matches TRBD1 (6 bases). Germline V gene data show CDR1 as SGHRS and CDR2 as YFSETQ. The CDR3 covers 17 residues. The V end was cut by 0 bases, the J end by 3 bases, with 16 bases between. CDR3 sequence (DNA): TGCGCCAGCAGCTTGGAGGGGTTGGGGGCCCGCAAAAACATTCAGTACTTC. The encoded protein is CASSLEGLGARKNIQYF.

This clone was observed a single time. The junction differs from germline at one of its ends, possibly a read error. At the DNA level, this CDR3 is encoded by other sequences in the same sample as well. The chain carries TRBV6-1 and TRBJ1-2; a weak D match, TRBD1 (5 bases). Germline values: CDR1 MNHNS, CDR2 SASEGT. CDR3 length: 13 residues. The CDR3 region has the DNA TGTGCCAGCAAAGGCAGGGCTAACTACGGCTACACCTTC. This encodes CASKGRANYGYTF.

The CDR3 DNA follows: TGTGCCTGGAGTGCCACAGGGGCAGAAAAACTGTTTTTT. Residues: CAWSATGAEKLFF. The J gene is TRBJ1-4, the V gene TRBV30; 7 nucleotides match TRBD1. Trimming at V came to 1 base and at J to 8 bases, leaving 4 bases not matched to a gene. This CDR3 is built from 13 residues. Germline V CDR1 and CDR2: GTSNPN, SVGIG (reference sequence).

V is TRBV30 and J is TRBJ1-2, with a possible D match to TRBD1 (5 bases). This CDR3 region has 11 residues. Germline CDR1 GTSNPN, CDR2 SVGIG (reference sequence). The CDR3 loop is CVLTVRRGYTF. The CDR3 DNA reads as TGTGTACTGACAGTTCGTCGGGGCTACACCTTC.

DNA of the CDR3: TGTGCCAGCAGCAGGGGACAACCGGGGAACGGGGAGCTGTTTTTT. It specifies CASSRGQPGNGELFF. The chain is built from TRBV2 and TRBJ2-2, with D possibly matching TRBD1 (6 bases). V dropped 6 bases and J dropped 7 bases, with 18 bases sitting between them. The CDR3 is 15 amino acids. CDR1 and CDR2 from the germline V gene are SNHLY and FYNNEI.

Regarding this clone: A read error may produce the germline difference seen at one junction end. The chain uses TRBV7-9 and TRBJ2-7; 8 positions agree with TRBD2. This CDR3 has 18 residues. The germline V gene has CDR1 SEHNR and CDR2 FQNEAQ (reference sequence). In nucleotides, the CDR3 is TGTTCCAGCAGCTTAGGCACACTAGCGGCGGGATTGACCTACGAGCAGTACTTC. Its translation is CSSSLGTLAAGLTYEQYF.

This chain connects TRBV6-6 to TRBJ1-4; a weak D match, TRBD1 (5 bases). The germline CDR1 and CDR2 sequences are MNHNY and SVGAGI (reference sequence). Trimming left V 6 bases short and J 7 bases short, with 18 bases between. The length of the CDR3 is 15 residues. CDR3 nucleotides: TGTGCCAGCAGCGCCTCCGGGGGGAAGGGTGAAAAACTGTTTTTT. It yields the protein CASSASGGKGEKLFF.

The rearrangement joins TRBV29-1 to TRBJ2-2; TRBD2 matches at 9 bases. Germline assignment: CDR1 SQVTM and CDR2 ANQGSEA. The CDR3 has 13 amino acids. The junction had 4 bases not matched to a gene; V was cut back by 4 bases and J by 7 bases. The CDR3 region has the DNA TGCAGCGTTGGGCGGGAGGGGAGCGGGGAGCTGTTTTTT. This sequence encodes CSVGREGSGELFF.